The 9 T cell receptor beta chains listed next were all sequenced from one sample in a study of tumor-infiltrating lymphocytes in localized non-small cell lung cancer. Assay: immunoSEQ multiplex PCR; the TCRdb copy retains only in-frame clones and omits some. The sample consists of some 8,700 clones, over 70% of them appearing once. The sample was uninvolved lung tissue not adjacent to the tumor. The source of these receptors is a human donor with non-small cell lung cancer.

Only one count was recorded for this clone. This sequence joins TRBV30 and TRBJ2-1; D call uncertain. The CDR3 has 14 amino acids. V gave up 4 bases and J gave up 7 bases, with 17 bases separating them. The germline V gene encodes CDR1 GTSNPN and CDR2 SVGIG (reference sequence). The CDR3 spells CAWIGWSGTNEQFF. DNA of the CDR3: TGTGCCTGGATTGGGTGGTCCGGTACAAATGAGCAGTTCTTC.

This clone was seen just once. The chain carries TRBV30 and TRBJ1-6; 8 nucleotides agree with TRBD1. V was pared by 0 bases and J by 6 bases, with 1 base of the junction left unmatched. Germline CDR1 and CDR2: GTSNPN and SVGIG (reference sequence). The CDR3 sequence is 14 residues long. This CDR3 is CAWSVTGGNSPLHF. In nucleotides, the CDR3 is TGTGCCTGGAGTGTAACAGGGGGTAATTCACCCCTCCACTTT.

This clone is medium-sized by share. The same CDR3 arises from other DNA sequences in this sample as well. The chain links TRBV9 to TRBJ2-7, with D possibly TRBD2 on 6 matching bases. The CDR3 is made up of 15 amino acids. Trimming stripped 0 bases from V and 1 base from J, with 11 bases between. From germline, CDR1 is SGDLS and CDR2 YYNGEE. CDR3: CASSVEPGRSYEQYF. The DNA for the CDR3 is TGTGCCAGCAGCGTAGAGCCAGGGAGGTCCTACGAGCAGTACTTC.

The chain has TRBV5-1 and TRBJ2-7; D is ambiguous. Trimming took off 0 bases at V and 2 bases at J, with 9 bases between the two ends. Germline loops: CDR1 SGHRS, CDR2 YFSETQ. CDR3 length: 14 amino acids. The CDR3 here is CASSLAGLPYEQYF. CDR3 nucleotide sequence: TGCGCCAGCAGCTTGGCCGGGCTTCCCTACGAGCAGTACTTC.

V gene TRBV6-5 combines with J gene TRBJ1-1, with 9 bases aligning to TRBD1. Trimming removed 6 bases from V and 4 bases from J; junction bases left unmatched: 9. Germline V lookup: CDR1 MNHEY, CDR2 SVGAGI. The CDR3 totals 15 residues. This chain's CDR3 is CASSSGGTGTTEAFF. CDR3 nucleotides: TGTGCCAGCAGCTCGGGGGGGACAGGGACCACTGAAGCTTTCTTT.

This chain joins TRBV6-5 and TRBJ2-5; TRBD1 matches 10 bases. This CDR3 spans 15 amino acids. CDR1 MNHEY and CDR2 SVGAGI come from the germline V gene. V lost 8 bases to trimming and J lost 5 bases; unmatched junction nucleotides: 11. The CDR3 here is CASSMGQGQGETQYF. CDR3 nucleotides: TGTGCCAGCTCTATGGGACAGGGGCAGGGGGAGACCCAGTACTTC.

V usage is TRBV28 and J usage is TRBJ2-1; a possible D gene is TRBD2 (5 bases). Per germline, CDR1 MDHEN and CDR2 SYDVKM. CDR3 length: 13 amino acids. Deletions cut 4 bases from V and 10 bases from J, with 14 bases between. The chain's CDR3 is CASSSSARVEQFF. CDR3 DNA: TGTGCCAGCAGTTCCAGCGCGAGGGTGGAGCAGTTCTTC. The full variable domain, in which reference TRBV28 and TRBJ2-1 provide the parts outside the CDR3, is DVKVTQSSRYLVKRTGEKVFLECVQDMDHENMFWYRQDPGLGLRLIYFSYDVKMKEKGDIPEGYSVSREKKERFSLILESASTNQTSMYLCASSSSARVEQFFGPGTRLTVL.

The V call is TRBV7-2, the J call TRBJ2-2; D gene uncertain. This CDR3 is built from 15 residues. Between the trimmed V and J ends, which lost 1 base and 7 bases, there was a span of 13 bases. CDR1 is SGHTA and CDR2 is FQGNSA in the germline V gene. The chain's CDR3 is CASSLGPTPGGELFF. CDR3 nucleotides: TGTGCCAGCAGCTTAGGACCAACCCCCGGCGGGGAGCTGTTTTTT. Together with reference TRBV7-2 and TRBJ2-2, the CDR3 gives the full variable domain: GAGVSQSPSNKVTEKGKDVELRCDPISGHTALYWYRQSLGQGLEFLIYFQGNSAPDKSGLPSDRFSAERTGGSVSTLTIQRTQQEDSAVYLCASSLGPTPGGELFFGEGSRLTVL.

The chain combines TRBV5-1 with TRBJ2-5; 9 bases are a match to TRBD1. V was clipped by 2 bases and J by 4 bases; unmatched bases: 6. From germline, CDR1 is SGHRS and CDR2 YFSETQ. This CDR3 contains 15 residues. CDR3 residues: CASSLRQGVSETQYF. DNA of the CDR3: TGCGCCAGCAGCTTAAGACAGGGGGTATCAGAGACCCAGTACTTC.